Below, 10 T cell receptor beta chains from the same sample are listed, as sequenced in a study of blood T cell repertoires in COVID-19 (dated by TCRdb to 2018 to 2021). Library preparation used the immunoSEQ multiplex PCR assay. Drawn from immuneACCESS, this table holds only the in-frame rearrangements with V and J called that TCRdb kept. Clones are partly lost; checked studies trace under half to an unresolved V gene and leave the rest unexplained. This sample is represented by about 160,000 clones; 88% of them were singletons. 6.6% of the sample is taken by the ten largest. Sequencing input: PBMCs or T cells enriched from blood (not recorded which). All receptors derive from a woman aged 45-65 years who had recovered from COVID-19.

The chain is built from TRBV3-1 (or the pseudogene TRBV3-2) and TRBJ2-3; tentative D call: TRBD2 (6 bases). Looked up from germline, CDR1 is LGHDT and CDR2 is YNNKEL (reference sequence). This CDR3 is 14 amino acids long. The V end lost 6 bases, the J end lost 0 bases, and 10 bases lay between the germline ends. The CDR3 loop is CASRFGTSTDTQYF. The CDR3 DNA reads as TGTGCCAGCAGATTCGGGACTAGCACAGATACGCAGTATTTT.

V usage is TRBV6-5 and J usage is TRBJ1-1; the D is unclear. There are 13 residues in the CDR3. Trimming stripped 6 bases from V and 4 bases from J, with 12 bases between. Germline lookup yields CDR1 MNHEY and CDR2 SVGAGI. Here the CDR3 reads CASRPMTGTEAFF. CDR3 bases: TGTGCCAGCAGACCAATGACGGGCACTGAAGCTTTCTTT.

This rearrangement joins TRBV7-2 to TRBJ1-5; possible D gene TRBD1, 6 bases. The CDR3 loop spans 14 amino acids. The V and J ends lost 4 bases and 6 bases respectively, with 13 bases between them. Germline V CDR1 and CDR2: SGHTA, FQGNSA. The CDR3 protein is CASSSRTVGQPQHF. CDR3 coding DNA: TGTGCCAGCAGCTCAAGGACAGTCGGTCAGCCCCAGCATTTT.

This chain links TRBV9 with TRBJ2-3; no clear D gene. This CDR3 is 14 amino acids long. V was shortened by 4 bases and J by 2 bases, with 11 bases between the two germline ends. Germline CDR1 is SGDLS and CDR2 is YYNGEE. Here the CDR3 reads CASSKPGSTDTQYF. As DNA, the CDR3 is TGTGCCAGCAGCAAACCAGGTTCCACAGATACGCAGTATTTT.

This clone was observed a few times. The V call is TRBV19, the J call TRBJ1-1, with TRBD1 matching 7 bases. Trimming removed 5 bases from V and 4 bases from J; junction bases left unmatched: 4. The CDR3 sequence is 13 residues long. CDR1 and CDR2 from the germline V gene are LNHDA and SQIVND (reference sequence). Here the CDR3 reads CASSVQGPTEAFF. The DNA for the CDR3 is TGTGCCAGTAGTGTACAGGGGCCCACTGAAGCTTTCTTT.

This clone has just one count. The sample has other DNA sequences that encode this CDR3 too. The gene calls are TRBV7-2 and TRBJ1-1; TRBD1 matches 7 bases. Germline loops: CDR1 SGHTA, CDR2 FQGNSA. V shed 1 base and J 1 base; nucleotides not matched to a gene: 3. CDR3 length: 15 amino acids. CDR3 region: CASSLGRGRNTEAFF. The CDR3 coding sequence is TGTGCCAGCAGCTTAGGGAGGGGGCGGAACACTGAAGCTTTCTTT. The variable domain in full, with the rest retrieved from reference TRBV7-2 and TRBJ1-1, is GAGVSQSPSNKVTEKGKDVELRCDPISGHTALYWYRQSLGQGLEFLIYFQGNSAPDKSGLPSDRFSAERTGGSVSTLTIQRTQQEDSAVYLCASSLGRGRNTEAFFGQGTRLTVV.

This clone was picked up one time. The rearrangement joins TRBV7-3 to TRBJ1-2, with D possibly TRBD1 on 5 matching bases. The CDR3 spans 14 residues. V dropped 5 bases and J dropped 8 bases, with 18 bases sitting between them. CDR1 SGHTA and CDR2 FQGTGA come from the germline V gene. The CDR3 nucleotides read TGTGCCAGCAGCCACGCCGGGGGACCCTCGGGCTACACCTTC. Protein: CASSHAGGPSGYTF.

This clone came up a few times. The rearrangement uses TRBV28 and TRBJ1-1; maybe TRBD1 (5 bases). The germline V gene has CDR1 MDHEN and CDR2 SYDVKM. Trimming removed 8 bases from V and 0 bases from J, with 7 bases in between. The CDR3 is 12 residues long. This chain's CDR3 is CASSGLNTEAFF. The DNA for the CDR3 is TGTGCCAGCTCAGGGTTGAACACTGAAGCTTTCTTT. Full variable domain (remainder filled in from reference TRBV28 and TRBJ1-1): DVKVTQSSRYLVKRTGEKVFLECVQDMDHENMFWYRQDPGLGLRLIYFSYDVKMKEKGDIPEGYSVSREKKERFSLILESASTNQTSMYLCASSGLNTEAFFGQGTRLTVV.

The chain combines TRBV7-3 with TRBJ2-5, with no clear D. Germline-derived CDR1 and CDR2 are SGHTA and FQGTGA. Between the trimmed V and J ends, which lost 5 bases and 5 bases, there was a span of 18 bases. CDR3 length: 15 residues. The CDR3: CASSRTRLVGETQYF. For the CDR3, the DNA is TGTGCCAGCAGCAGAACACGTCTAGTTGGCGAGACCCAGTACTTC.

This clone was recorded only once. The chain links TRBV24-1 to TRBJ1-5, with D tentatively TRBD1 (5 bases). With 1 base removed from V and 9 bases from J, the gap between germline ends came to 15 bases. The CDR3 sequence is 15 residues long. The V gene's germline CDR1 is KGHDR and CDR2 SFDVKD. CDR3 amino acids: CATSDFFREGRPQHF. The CDR3 nucleotides read TGTGCCACCAGTGATTTCTTCAGGGAAGGTAGGCCCCAGCATTTT.